Here is one T cell receptor (beta chain) with its context. The antigen is undetermined. These data come from a study of T cell responses to AZD1222 COVID-19 vaccine. General study findings and limits: White British people made up most donors, females outnumbered males, and clonal diversity was possibly underestimated.

Clones were sequenced by immunoSEQ multiplex PCR, and TCRdb holds only the in-frame ones, with some missing. The table has about 120,000 clones, roughly 91% seen once; the top ten hold less than 6%. This receptor was taken from an adult who received the AZD1222 COVID-19 vaccine. The sequencing here drew on peripheral blood, taken 28 days after the second AZD1222 dose.

Written as DNA, the CDR3 is TGTGCCAGCAGCTTGGGTCCACGGCTCTCTGGAAACACCATATATTTT. Protein: CASSLGPRLSGNTIYF. V gene TRBV5-6 combines with J gene TRBJ1-3, with no clear D. In germline, CDR1 is SGHDT, CDR2 YYEEEE. Trimming took 0 bases from V and 0 from J, leaving 10 bases between them. The CDR3 extends over 16 amino acids.